This TCR beta chain originates from a study of blood T cell repertoires in COVID-19. Across the whole study: The cDNA or gDNA used as material had been derived from T cells, B-cell-depleted T cells, or PBMCs.

Germline CDR1 KGHSH, CDR2 LQKENI. This CDR3 has 14 residues. V lost 2 bases and J lost 5; bases outside the gene matches: 3. The cohort comprised adults aged roughly 18 to 90 years residing in around 25 US areas. Categorization into cohorts depended on clinical history that participants reported. The sample holds one count of this clone. Source study methods: How many nucleated cells were present was estimated from reference gene primer amplification. TCRdb's table, derived via immunoSEQ multiplex PCR, lists solely in-frame clones and lacks some. V, J and clone size derive from that table, while D and trimming were established from the DNA sequence. The data show approximately 150,000 clones, with over 75% seen just once and around 1.2% held by the top ten.

This chain joins TRBV18 and TRBJ2-3; 8 bases align to TRBD2. The sample comprised PBMCs or T cells enriched from blood (not recorded which). This TCR was recovered from a human donor with acute COVID-19. The donor label of this sample is uncertain. The CDR3: CASSPAGGGDTQYF. The CDR3, as DNA: TGTGCCAGCTCACCAGCGGGGGGCGGAGATACGCAGTATTTT.